A selection of T cell receptor beta chains follows, all from one sample in a study of control samples from healthy donors and cancer patients. Generated by immunoSEQ multiplex PCR, the TCRdb table keeps only in-frame clones and is missing some. This table has about 51,000 clones, about 90% appearing once. Sequencing was carried out using PBMCs. The receptors come from a man in his fifties or sixties with head and neck cancer. The CDR3 runs from the conserved cysteine through the conserved F or W. D genes are given only for firm matches. Size is omitted from some rows. Given values are once, few, many or a class for expanded clones.

TRBV5-1	.	TRBJ2-5	.	CASSLEPGTHQETQYF	TGCGCCAGCAGCTTGGAGCCCGGGACACACCAAGAGACCCAGTACTTC
TRBV24-1	.	TRBJ2-7	.	CATSDSGGDEQYF	TGTGCCACCAGTGACAGCGGCGGGGACGAGCAGTACTTC
TRBV7-9	few	TRBJ2-7	.	CASSPRGSYEQYF	TGTGCCAGCAGCCCCCGTGGGTCCTACGAGCAGTACTTC
TRBV6-2/TRBV6-3	few	TRBJ2-7	.	CASSSGASSYEQYF	TGTGCCAGCAGTTCGGGGGCTTCCTCCTACGAGCAGTACTTC
TRBV18	.	TRBJ1-6	TRBD1	CASSPPGQPNSPLHF	TGTGCCAGCTCACCTCCGGGACAGCCAAATTCACCCCTCCACTTT
TRBV27	.	TRBJ2-5	.	CASRVGETQYF	TGTGCCAGCAGGGTCGGCGAGACCCAGTACTTC
TRBV19	few	TRBJ2-5	TRBD2	CASRGGQETQYF	TGTGCCAGTAGGGGGGGGCAAGAGACCCAGTACTTC
TRBV6-5	.	TRBJ2-1	.	CATPRTGRGPNEQFF	TGTGCCACCCCACGCACCGGACGAGGACCCAATGAGCAGTTCTTC
TRBV19	.	TRBJ2-2	.	CASSIGRSGELFF	TGTGCCAGTAGTATAGGCAGGTCCGGGGAGCTGTTTTTT
TRBV2	.	TRBJ1-1	TRBD1	CASRKGAGAEAFF	TGTGCCAGCAGAAAGGGGGCAGGAGCTGAAGCTTTCTTT
TRBV18	.	TRBJ1-3	.	CASSPFRDGAGKNTIYF	TGTGCCAGCTCACCGTTCCGAGACGGTGCAGGAAAAAACACCATATATTTT
TRBV2	.	TRBJ1-6	.	CASSGDIGPLHF	TGTGCCAGCAGTGGGGACATAGGGCCCCTCCACTTT
TRBV7-8	.	TRBJ2-7	.	CASSQTGQSYEQYF	TGTGCCAGCAGTCAGACAGGACAATCCTACGAGCAGTACTTC
TRBV5-1	.	TRBJ2-2	TRBD2	CASSPGGGNTGELFF	TGCGCCAGCAGTCCCGGCGGGGGGAACACCGGGGAGCTGTTTTTT
TRBV18	.	TRBJ2-5	.	CASSPLGAGETQYF	TGTGCCAGCTCACCACTGGGGGCCGGGGAGACCCAGTACTTC
TRBV15	once	TRBJ2-3	.	CATSRGRGTDTQYF	TGTGCCACCAGCCGGGGACGGGGCACAGATACGCAGTATTTT
TRBV7-9	.	TRBJ2-7	TRBD2	CASSLTVAGGYEQYF	TGTGCCAGCAGCTTAACAGTAGCGGGAGGCTACGAGCAGTACTTC
TRBV7-9	once	TRBJ1-5	.	CASSSPGGAQPQHF	TGTGCCAGCAGCTCCCCGGGGGGGGCTCAGCCCCAGCATTTT
TRBV7-9	.	TRBJ1-1	.	CASSFTGLNTEAFF	TGTGCCAGCAGCTTTACGGGTTTGAACACTGAAGCTTTCTTT
TRBV21-1	few	TRBJ1-6	.	CASSTPGQVNSPLHF	TGTGCCAGCAGCACCCCGGGACAGGTGAATTCACCCCTCCACTTT
TRBV2	once	TRBJ2-1	TRBD2	CASRGLAGGRNFFLNEQFF	TGTGCCAGCAGGGGACTAGCGGGGGGGCGAAATTTTTTCCTCAATGAGCAGTTCTTC
TRBV30	.	TRBJ2-3	TRBD1	CAWSKGAGTDTQYF	TGTGCCTGGAGTAAGGGGGCGGGCACAGATACGCAGTATTTT
TRBV28	.	TRBJ1-6	.	CASTNRPGNSPLHF	TGTGCCAGCACCAATCGACCGGGGAATTCACCCCTCCACTTT
TRBV18	.	TRBJ1-1	.	CASSPPQGSSTEAFF	TGTGCCAGCTCACCACCGCAGGGATCGAGCACTGAAGCTTTCTTT
TRBV11-2	.	TRBJ2-3	.	CASSLGAFGTDTQYF	TGTGCCAGCAGCTTAGGGGCCTTTGGCACAGATACGCAGTATTTT
TRBV25-1	.	TRBJ1-6	.	CASSVDGLYNSPLHF	TGTGCCAGCAGCGTTGACGGCCTCTATAATTCACCCCTCCACTTT
TRBV6-5	once	TRBJ2-5	.	CASSSVERAQYF	TGTGCCAGCAGTTCGGTAGAGAGGGCCCAGTACTTC
TRBV27	.	TRBJ1-2	.	CASSLRVNYGYTF	TGTGCCAGTTCACTCAGGGTTAACTATGGCTACACCTTC
TRBV7-9	.	TRBJ2-7	TRBD1	CASSQTGAYEQYF	TGTGCCAGCAGCCAGACAGGGGCCTACGAGCAGTACTTC
TRBV6-5	.	TRBJ2-7	.	CASSNLKEQYF	TGTGCCAGCAGTAACCTTAAGGAGCAGTACTTC
TRBV29-1	.	TRBJ2-3	.	CSVARERTDTQYF	TGCAGCGTTGCCAGGGAGAGGACAGATACGCAGTATTTT
TRBV4-1	few	TRBJ2-3	.	CASSQVLDTQYF	TGCGCCAGCAGCCAAGTGTTGGATACGCAGTATTTT
TRBV11-2	.	TRBJ1-2	TRBD1	CASSSMRDRVGYTF	TGTGCCAGCAGCTCTATGCGGGACAGGGTTGGCTACACCTTC
TRBV29-1	.	TRBJ2-1	.	CSVEEEDTTYNEQFF	TGCAGCGTTGAAGAAGAGGATACCACCTACAATGAGCAGTTCTTC
TRBV3-1/TRBV3-2	once	TRBJ2-2	TRBD1	CASSPRDRHTGELFF	TGTGCCAGCAGCCCCCGGGACAGGCACACCGGGGAGCTGTTTTTT
TRBV19	.	TRBJ2-7	TRBD2	CASTPGGSSYEQYF	TGTGCCAGTACCCCGGGGGGGAGCTCCTACGAGCAGTACTTC
TRBV30	.	TRBJ2-2	.	CAWMSGELFF	TGTGCCTGGATGTCCGGGGAGCTGTTTTTT
TRBV11-1	.	TRBJ2-2	.	CASKRGPNTGELFF	TGTGCCAGCAAGAGGGGACCAAACACCGGGGAGCTGTTTTTT
TRBV10-3	.	TRBJ2-5	.	CAISGGVLDKETQYF	TGTGCCATCAGTGGGGGGGTACTAGATAAAGAGACCCAGTACTTC
TRBV4-1	.	TRBJ1-5	TRBD1	CASSNLGQGFDQPQHF	TGCGCCAGCAGCAATCTGGGACAGGGGTTCGATCAGCCCCAGCATTTT
TRBV19	.	TRBJ2-2	.	CASTRNTGELFF	TGTGCCAGTACGAGGAACACCGGGGAGCTGTTTTTT
TRBV28	once	TRBJ2-2	.	CASSPTRGFQPTGELFF	TGTGCCAGCAGTCCTACCAGGGGTTTCCAGCCTACCGGGGAGCTGTTTTTT
TRBV5-4	.	TRBJ2-6	.	CASSIRGAPSTANVLTF	TGTGCCAGCAGCATTCGGGGGGCCCCTTCTACTGCCAACGTCCTGACTTTC
TRBV18	.	TRBJ2-5	TRBD1	CASSPGQEGETQYF	TGTGCCAGCTCACCCGGACAGGAAGGAGAGACCCAGTACTTC
TRBV9	.	TRBJ1-1	.	CASSPSVRGGTEAFF	TGTGCCAGCAGCCCCTCGGTTAGGGGGGGGACTGAAGCTTTCTTT
TRBV6-1	.	TRBJ2-5	TRBD2	CASSEAWGGQETQYF	TGTGCCAGCAGTGAAGCTTGGGGAGGGCAAGAGACCCAGTACTTC
TRBV19	few	TRBJ1-1	.	CASSNIGNTEAFF	TGTGCCAGTAGTAACATAGGGAACACTGAAGCTTTCTTT
TRBV3-1/TRBV3-2	.	TRBJ2-7	TRBD1	CASSFRGPAYEQYF	TGTGCCAGCAGCTTCAGGGGGCCGGCCTACGAGCAGTACTTC
TRBV27	.	TRBJ2-3	.	CASSRKLGWVTDTQYF	TGTGCCAGCAGCAGAAAGCTAGGGTGGGTCACAGATACGCAGTATTTT
TRBV7-2	.	TRBJ2-1	.	CASSLDYNSYNEQFF	TGTGCCAGCAGCTTAGACTACAACTCCTACAATGAGCAGTTCTTC
TRBV5-8	.	TRBJ1-2	.	CASNRDIGNYGYTF	TGTGCCAGCAACAGGGACATCGGTAACTATGGCTACACCTTC
TRBV11-2	.	TRBJ2-3	TRBD1	CASSPKGAEITDTQYF	TGTGCCAGCAGCCCCAAGGGGGCGGAAATCACAGATACGCAGTATTTT
TRBV7-2	.	TRBJ2-5	TRBD1	CASSLDTTGVGETQYF	TGTGCCAGCAGCTTAGATACGACAGGGGTAGGGGAGACCCAGTACTTC
TRBV7-2	.	TRBJ2-1	TRBD2	CASSLNERGAQFF	TGTGCCAGCAGCTTAAATGAGCGGGGGGCTCAGTTCTTC
TRBV5-1	.	TRBJ2-6	.	CASSSGAGAVSGANVLTF	TGCGCCAGCAGCTCTGGGGCAGGGGCCGTCTCTGGGGCCAACGTCCTGACTTTC
TRBV19	.	TRBJ2-7	.	CASSIWGAKLYEQYF	TGTGCCAGTAGTATTTGGGGCGCGAAACTTTACGAGCAGTACTTC
TRBV29-1	.	TRBJ2-5	TRBD2	CSVMTSGQETQYF	TGCAGCGTTATGACTAGCGGCCAAGAGACCCAGTACTTC
TRBV6-5	.	TRBJ2-7	TRBD1	CARDRGRYEQYF	TGTGCCAGGGACAGGGGGCGATACGAGCAGTACTTC
TRBV19	.	TRBJ2-1	TRBD2	CASSTSSGWGDEQFF	TGTGCCAGTAGTACATCTAGCGGGTGGGGCGATGAGCAGTTCTTC
TRBV19	once	TRBJ2-7	TRBD1	CASTNRGVTYEQYF	TGTGCCAGCACTAACAGGGGCGTCACCTACGAGCAGTACTTC